A selection of T cell receptor beta chains follows, all from one sample in a study of blood T cell repertoires in COVID-19. The data were produced by immunoSEQ multiplex PCR, yet TCRdb's version contains in-frame clones alone and is incomplete. In the table there are some 210,000 clones, around 86% of which are singletons. Sample: PBMCs or T cells enriched from blood (not recorded which). These receptors were taken from a woman between 45 and 60 years old with acute COVID-19. CDR3s include the opening cysteine and the closing phenylalanine or tryptophan. The order of the fields is CDR3 length, clone size, V gene, D gene, J gene, CDR3 DNA, CDR3 protein. A D gene is named only where the DNA matches it firmly. Size is omitted from some rows. Given values are once, few, many or a class for expanded clones.

13	NA	TRBV10-3	NA	TRBJ2-7	TGTGCCATCAGTGAGTCGGGGGGTTACGAGCAGTACTTC	CAISESGGYEQYF
14	NA	TRBV5-6	NA	TRBJ1-3	TGTGCCAGCAGCTTGTGGGGGCCTGGAAACACCATATATTTT	CASSLWGPGNTIYF
14	NA	TRBV24-1	NA	TRBJ1-5	TGTGCCACCAGTGTTTCAGGTCCCAATCAGCCCCAGCATTTT	CATSVSGPNQPQHF
14	NA	TRBV30	NA	TRBJ1-4	TGTGCCTGGGGGTCTAGGGGTCGAGGTGAAAAACTGTTTTTT	CAWGSRGRGEKLFF
14	NA	TRBV6-5	NA	TRBJ2-2	TGTGCCAGCAGGGTACAGACGAACACCGGGGAGCTGTTTTTT	CASRVQTNTGELFF
13	few	TRBV12-3/TRBV12-4	NA	TRBJ2-5	TGTGCCAGCAGTTTTTCGGGTCGAGAGACCCAGTACTTC	CASSFSGRETQYF
12	few	TRBV28	NA	TRBJ1-2	TGTGCCAGCAGTGAGCGGGACTATGGCTACACCTTC	CASSERDYGYTF
17	NA	TRBV3-1/TRBV3-2	TRBD1	TRBJ1-4	TGTGCCAGCAGCCAAGATACCCCAGGGGGCGGCTATGAAAAACTGTTTTTT	CASSQDTPGGGYEKLFF
15	NA	TRBV19	TRBD1	TRBJ2-7	TGTGCCAGTAGTATAGCGGGACAGGGGGCTATCGAGCAGTACTTC	CASSIAGQGAIEQYF
17	NA	TRBV5-1	TRBD2	TRBJ2-3	TGCGCCAGCAGCTTATCGATAGCGGGAGGGAGCACAGATACGCAGTATTTT	CASSLSIAGGSTDTQYF
14	once	TRBV5-1	TRBD2	TRBJ2-1	TGCGCCAGCAGCTTCGGACTAGCGGGAGATGAGCAGTTCTTC	CASSFGLAGDEQFF
14	NA	TRBV18	TRBD1	TRBJ1-2	TGTGCCAGCTCACCCGGGACAGAGAACTATGGCTACACCTTC	CASSPGTENYGYTF
15	few	TRBV10-3	NA	TRBJ2-2	TGTGCCATCAGTGCTGCGGGTCGGAGCACCGGGGAGCTGTTTTTT	CAISAAGRSTGELFF
14	NA	TRBV4-3	TRBD2	TRBJ2-7	TGCGCCAGCAGCCAAGGGGCGGGGGGGTACGAGCAGTACTTC	CASSQGAGGYEQYF
13	NA	TRBV5-1	NA	TRBJ1-2	TGCGCCAGCAGCTTAACAGGGCAAGCTGGCTACACCTTC	CASSLTGQAGYTF
16	NA	TRBV6-5	NA	TRBJ2-2	TGTGCCAGCAGTTACTCCGGCAGGGTCTTCGCCGGGGAGCTGTTTTTT	CASSYSGRVFAGELFF
14	NA	TRBV19	NA	TRBJ1-3	TGTGCCGGGAGTAGAGCCGGGACTGGAAACACCATATATTTT	CAGSRAGTGNTIYF
13	NA	TRBV6-5	NA	TRBJ1-1	TGTGCCAGCAGAGTGACAGAACGGACTGAAGCTTTCTTT	CASRVTERTEAFF
14	NA	TRBV7-6	NA	TRBJ1-1	TGTGCCAGCAGCTTAGCGGGCACCAACACTGAAGCTTTCTTT	CASSLAGTNTEAFF
13	NA	TRBV5-1	NA	TRBJ2-7	TGCGCCAGCAGCTTGGTTAGAGGGTACGAGCAGTACTTC	CASSLVRGYEQYF
16	NA	TRBV2	NA	TRBJ1-1	TGTGCCAGCAGTCCCCGGGGCCCAGGGGTTAACACTGAAGCTTTCTTT	CASSPRGPGVNTEAFF
14	NA	TRBV7-2	TRBD2	TRBJ2-3	TGTGCCTCGAGGACTAGCTTTAGCACAGATACGCAGTATTTT	CASRTSFSTDTQYF
15	NA	TRBV7-2	NA	TRBJ2-7	TGTGCCAGCAGCTCTAGTCACAGCGATATTCGACTACAGTACTTC	CASSSSHSDIRLQYF
14	NA	TRBV19	TRBD1	TRBJ2-7	TGTGCCAGTAGTAGGGGGACAGGGTTCTACGAGCAGTACTTC	CASSRGTGFYEQYF
16	NA	TRBV7-9	TRBD1	TRBJ1-5	TGTGCCAGCGCCAATGGGGGACAGGGGGCCGATCAGCCCCAGCATTTT	CASANGGQGADQPQHF
17	NA	TRBV6-6	TRBD1	TRBJ1-3	TGTGCCAGCAGTCCACTTGGGGGACAGCCGAAAGGAAACACCATATATTTT	CASSPLGGQPKGNTIYF
19	NA	TRBV7-6	TRBD1	TRBJ1-5	TGTGCCAGCAGCTTAGAGCGGACAGGGGGCGGTTATAGCAATCAGCCCCAGCATTTT	CASSLERTGGGYSNQPQHF
16	NA	TRBV7-2	NA	TRBJ2-1	TGTGCCAGCAGCTTAGCCGCCCTCGGCTCCTACAATGAGCAGTTCTTC	CASSLAALGSYNEQFF
20	NA	TRBV5-8	TRBD1	TRBJ2-4	TGTGCCAGCAGCTACTTCTCGGGACAGGGTTCTTCCGAAGCCAAAAACATTCAGTACTTC	CASSYFSGQGSSEAKNIQYF
13	few	TRBV10-2	NA	TRBJ1-6	TGCGCCAGCAGTGGACAGGATAATTCACCCCTCCACTTT	CASSGQDNSPLHF
16	NA	TRBV18	TRBD2	TRBJ2-3	TGTGCCAGCTCGTTAGTAGCGGGGGGACGCACAGATACGCAGTATTTT	CASSLVAGGRTDTQYF
17	NA	TRBV28	NA	TRBJ1-6	TGTGCCACCCGGGAGGTACAGGGATTGGTTTCAAATTCACCCCTCCACTTT	CATREVQGLVSNSPLHF
16	NA	TRBV6-1	TRBD1	TRBJ2-7	TGTGCCAGCAGTGAAGCGCATGGGACAGAGACCTACGAGCAGTACTTC	CASSEAHGTETYEQYF
17	NA	TRBV7-9	TRBD1	TRBJ1-3	TGTGCCAGCAGCTTATACGGGACAGGGCTCGGTGGAAACACCATATATTTT	CASSLYGTGLGGNTIYF
16	NA	TRBV5-1	TRBD1	TRBJ2-6	TGCGCCAGCAGCTCGTGGACAGGGTCTGGGGCCAACGTCCTGACTTTC	CASSSWTGSGANVLTF
12	NA	TRBV7-2	TRBD1	TRBJ1-2	TGTGCCAGCAGCCAGGGGGTTTATGGCTACACCTTC	CASSQGVYGYTF
12	NA	TRBV7-9	NA	TRBJ2-3	TGTGCCAGCAGCCCCCCTCGGACTAAACTGTATTTT	CASSPPRTKLYF
15	NA	TRBV6-4	NA	TRBJ2-7	TGTGCCAGCAGTGAGGGGCCGGGTCCGAACTACGAGCAGTACTTC	CASSEGPGPNYEQYF
15	NA	TRBV28	NA	TRBJ1-2	TGTGCCAGCAGTTTACAGGGTATCTCTAACTATGGCTACACCTTC	CASSLQGISNYGYTF
16	NA	TRBV28	TRBD1	TRBJ2-6	TGTGCCAGCAGTTCCCTTACAGGGGCTGGGGCCAACGTCCTGACTTTC	CASSSLTGAGANVLTF
16	NA	TRBV6-4	TRBD2	TRBJ2-7	TGTGCCAGCAGTGACCGGACTAGCGGGAAACAATACGAGCAGTACTTC	CASSDRTSGKQYEQYF
13	NA	TRBV4-2	NA	TRBJ2-5	TGTGCCAGCAGCCAAGTTTCCGAGGAGACCCAGTACTTC	CASSQVSEETQYF
14	once	TRBV6-4	TRBD1	TRBJ2-3	TGTGCCAGCAGTGGGACAGGTGCGTCGGATACGCAGTATTTT	CASSGTGASDTQYF
18	NA	TRBV19	TRBD2	TRBJ2-3	TGTGCCAGTAGTATAGAAATTCCACTAGCGGGAGTGTGGGATACGCAGTATTTT	CASSIEIPLAGVWDTQYF
16	once	TRBV7-9	TRBD1	TRBJ1-5	TGTGCCAGCAGCTTAGAAGGAGGGGGCAGGGATCAGCCCCAGCATTTT	CASSLEGGGRDQPQHF
12	NA	TRBV5-1	NA	TRBJ2-5	TGCGCCAGCAGCCTCTCCCAAGAGACCCAGTACTTC	CASSLSQETQYF
16	NA	TRBV23-1	TRBD1	TRBJ2-7	TGCGCCAGCAGTCCCCGGGGGACAGGTCAATCGGACGAGCAGTACTTC	CASSPRGTGQSDEQYF